The clone carrying this T cell receptor beta chain was seen ten or more times. Its antigen is not known. The CDR3 end lies 3 residues beyond the end of the read and is filled in from the germline J gene. The data are from a study of T cell clonality in common variable immunodeficiency. The assay was immunoSEQ multiplex PCR, and TCRdb's table has in-frame clones only and misses some. Recorded here are 15,000 to 20,000 clones, none singletons. Notes on the study in general: In common variable immunodeficiency, TCR beta chains reportedly carried fewer deletions and N-nucleotide insertions. Links between repertoire features and CVID complications were heterogeneity-limited.

V gave up 5 bases and J gave up 3 bases, with 17 bases separating them. This CDR3 has 15 residues. Germline lookup yields CDR1 SGHTA and CDR2 FQGNSA. The genes are TRBV7-2 and TRBJ2-7, with D possibly matching TRBD2 (5 bases). The clonotype was recovered from a human donor with common variable immunodeficiency. Source material: peripheral blood mononuclear cells. CDR3 DNA, as far as it was read: TGTGCCAGCAGCCAGGACCGAGCGGAGATCTACGAG. It is translated as CASSQDRAEIYE. The CDR3 reads in full as CASSQDRAEIYEQYF. Together with reference TRBV7-2 and TRBJ2-7, the CDR3 gives the full variable domain: GAGVSQSPSNKVTEKGKDVELRCDPISGHTALYWYRQSLGQGLEFLIYFQGNSAPDKSGLPSDRFSAERTGGSVSTLTIQRTQQEDSAVYLCASSQDRAEIYEQYFGPGTRLTVT.